This T cell receptor beta chain originates from a study of T-cell memory formation after mild COVID-19. Study observations and caveats: Clones shrinking from day 15 to 85 showed even CD4/CD8 mixes; later expanders tilted CD4+. What remained unconfirmed was the SARS-CoV-2 specificity of second-wave clones peaking on day 37. A subset of responding clones appeared in pre-infection memory, suggesting cross-reactive memory joined.

V lost 3 bases, J lost 7 bases, and 6 bases lay in between. The germline V gene has CDR1 SGHAT and CDR2 FQNNGV. This CDR3 is built from 11 residues. This clonotype was seen a handful of times. The antigen remains undetermined. Libraries for TCRalpha and TCRbeta carried sample barcodes and unique molecular identifiers via 5'RACE. TCRdb ran MiXCR on the 5' RACE reads and lists one entry per CDR3 protein. The sample lists roughly 89,000 distinct CDR3 sequences; 10% to 15% were seen once. V and J are TRBV11-2 and TRBJ1-1, with D uncertain. The sequenced material came from PBMCs or a T cell subset sorted from them (not recorded which). This receptor was identified in an adult woman who had mild COVID-19 (a few samples of this study predate the infection). Cell type and time point are not known. Here the CDR3 reads CASSFGLEAFF. The CDR3 nucleotides read TGTGCCAGCAGCTTTGGGCTTGAAGCTTTCTTT.